This T cell receptor beta chain comes out of a study of CD8 T cells in Susac syndrome. Broader study findings: The study conceded that its TCR sequencing and HLA analysis involved relatively few individuals.

About this clonotype itself: Its antigen is as yet unknown.

Sequencing of TCR beta was undertaken in CD8+ and CD4+ T cells derived from blood. The authors reverse transcribed roughly 0.5 to 1 ug RNA with random hexamers. The TCR beta CDR3 was amplified by immunoSEQ multiplex PCR across 54 Vbeta, 13 Jbeta. TCRdb passed the immunoSEQ multiplex PCR reads through MiXCR, listing each CDR3 protein once. The repertoire holds approximately 230,000 distinct CDR3 sequences, with approximately 92% as singletons. Germline V lookup: CDR1 SGHTA, CDR2 FQGTGA. The CDR3 loop spans 15 amino acids. V lost 1 base to trimming and J lost 1 base, with 10 bases between them. This receptor was obtained from a human donor with multiple sclerosis. The sample consisted of CD4+ T cells from PBMCs. The chain has TRBV7-3 and TRBJ2-5; either TRBD1 or TRBD2 may fit D (5 bases each). CDR3 in DNA: TGTGCCAGCAGCTTAAATGCCGGGACCCAAGAGACCCAGTACTTC. Amino acid sequence: CASSLNAGTQETQYF. The variable domain in full, completed from reference TRBV7-3 and TRBJ2-5, reads GAGVSQTPSNKVTEKGKYVELRCDPISGHTALYWYRQSLGQGPEFLIYFQGTGAADDSGLPNDRFFAVRPEGSVSTLKIQRTERGDSAVYLCASSLNAGTQETQYFGPGTRLLVL.